A selection of T cell receptor beta chains follows, all from one sample in a study of blood T cell repertoires in COVID-19. Sequenced by immunoSEQ multiplex PCR; TCRdb stores in-frame clones only, minus some. The data contain more than 150,000 clones, almost 90% of them singletons. Material for sequencing was peripheral blood. The source is a man aged 45-65 years with acute or convalescent COVID-19. CDR3s include the opening cysteine and the closing phenylalanine or tryptophan. Each record gives: clone size, V gene, J gene, D gene, CDR3 length, CDR3 protein, CDR3 DNA. A D gene is named only where the DNA matches it firmly. A clone size is listed for some rows: how often the clone was seen (once, few, many), or a class if it is expanded.

.	TRBV18	TRBJ2-7	.	14	CASSPRGQPYEQYF	TGTGCCAGCTCACCACGAGGTCAACCCTACGAGCAGTACTTC
.	TRBV4-3	TRBJ2-1	.	11	CASSQANEQFF	TGCGCCAGCAGCCAAGCAAATGAGCAGTTCTTC
.	TRBV27	TRBJ1-1	.	13	CASSLWRKTEAFF	TGTGCCAGCAGTTTATGGCGGAAGACTGAAGCTTTCTTT
.	TRBV28	TRBJ2-5	.	11	CASSLGETQYF	TGTGCCAGCAGTTTAGGCGAGACCCAGTACTTC
.	TRBV9	TRBJ2-7	TRBD2	17	CASSVGPGLAGPYEQYF	TGTGCCAGCAGCGTAGGTCCGGGACTAGCGGGGCCCTACGAGCAGTACTTC
few	TRBV5-3	TRBJ2-1	TRBD2	18	CARSLGLAGGQSYNEQFF	TGTGCCAGAAGCTTGGGACTAGCGGGAGGGCAGAGTTACAATGAGCAGTTCTTC
.	TRBV30	TRBJ1-5	.	16	CAWSIPTAKADQPQHF	TGTGCCTGGAGTATCCCGACAGCCAAGGCCGATCAGCCCCAGCATTTT
.	TRBV5-4	TRBJ1-2	TRBD1	15	CASSRGSGDSYGYTF	TGTGCCAGCAGTCGCGGGTCGGGGGACAGCTATGGCTACACCTTC
.	TRBV19	TRBJ2-5	.	16	CASSIDLDLDGETQYF	TGTGCCAGTAGTATAGATCTGGACTTAGATGGGGAGACCCAGTACTTC
.	TRBV28	TRBJ2-7	.	14	CASSSAGADYEQYF	TGTGCCAGCAGTTCGGCGGGGGCGGACTACGAGCAGTACTTC
.	TRBV6-1	TRBJ2-5	.	16	CASSDYRGILKETQYF	TGTGCCAGCAGTGACTATCGAGGGATATTAAAAGAGACCCAGTACTTC
.	TRBV28	TRBJ1-5	TRBD1	17	CASSLWGQGGRNQPQHF	TGTGCCAGCAGTTTGTGGGGACAGGGTGGTCGCAATCAGCCCCAGCATTTT
.	TRBV4-1	TRBJ1-1	.	13	CASSQAGDTEAFF	TGCGCCAGCAGCCAAGCAGGGGACACTGAAGCTTTCTTT
.	TRBV5-4	TRBJ1-6	.	14	CASSLQGGGSPLHF	TGTGCCAGCAGCTTGCAGGGAGGTGGTTCACCCCTCCACTTT
.	TRBV30	TRBJ2-7	.	12	CAWSAGDYEQYF	TGTGCCTGGAGCGCAGGCGACTACGAGCAGTACTTC
few	TRBV5-5	TRBJ1-1	.	14	CASSLGPSGGEAFF	TGTGCCAGCAGCTTAGGTCCGAGCGGTGGTGAAGCTTTCTTT
.	TRBV5-5	TRBJ1-2	TRBD1	15	CASSLRDRVVYGYTF	TGTGCCAGCAGCTTGAGGGACAGGGTGGTCTATGGCTACACCTTC
.	TRBV5-1	TRBJ2-5	TRBD1	15	CASSRDRARSETQYF	TGCGCCAGCAGTAGGGACAGGGCCCGGTCAGAGACCCAGTACTTC
.	TRBV6-6	TRBJ2-3	TRBD1	15	CASRDRGLGTDTQYF	TGTGCCAGCAGGGACAGGGGGCTCGGCACAGATACGCAGTATTTT
.	TRBV2	TRBJ2-5	.	15	CASSVRLASGETQYF	TGTGCCAGCAGTGTAAGGCTAGCGTCGGGAGAGACCCAGTACTTC
.	TRBV6-5	TRBJ2-1	TRBD2	15	CASRRPGGSYNEQFF	TGTGCCAGCAGGCGGCCGGGGGGCTCCTACAATGAGCAGTTCTTC
.	TRBV5-1	TRBJ1-1	.	17	CASSRDFSVIGNTEAFF	TGCGCCAGCAGCCGGGACTTCTCGGTGATTGGGAACACTGAAGCTTTCTTT
.	TRBV27	TRBJ2-7	TRBD2	13	CASSLGLAYEQYF	TGTGCCAGCAGTTTAGGACTAGCCTACGAGCAGTACTTC
.	TRBV6-6	TRBJ2-3	TRBD2	14	CASSSGLAGDTQYF	TGTGCCAGCAGTTCGGGACTAGCGGGAGATACGCAGTATTTT
.	TRBV2	TRBJ2-1	TRBD1	16	CASSEDGQGADNEQFF	TGTGCCAGCAGTGAGGACGGACAGGGGGCGGACAATGAGCAGTTCTTC
.	TRBV5-1	TRBJ2-7	.	11	CASSDTYEQYF	TGCGCCAGCAGCGACACCTACGAGCAGTACTTC
.	TRBV6-5	TRBJ1-3	.	15	CASSPSGGTRNTIYF	TGTGCCAGCAGCCCCAGCGGTGGTACAAGAAACACCATATATTTT
.	TRBV30	TRBJ2-2	.	11	CAWSSSWELFF	TGTGCCTGGAGTAGTAGCTGGGAGCTGTTTTTT
.	TRBV18	TRBJ1-5	.	15	CASSPQTGKGQPQHF	TGTGCCAGCTCACCCCAAACAGGGAAGGGTCAGCCCCAGCATTTT
.	TRBV5-6	TRBJ1-2	TRBD1	14	CASRRQGAGYGYTF	TGTGCCAGCAGACGACAGGGGGCGGGTTATGGCTACACCTTC
.	TRBV6-5	TRBJ1-2	TRBD1	14	CATSPGQGHYGYTF	TGTGCCACCTCCCCGGGACAGGGACACTATGGCTACACCTTC
.	TRBV5-1	TRBJ1-3	.	11	CALRKGNTIYF	TGCGCCCTCAGGAAGGGAAACACCATATATTTT
.	TRBV5-5	TRBJ2-5	TRBD2	14	CASSFGGVLETQYF	TGTGCCAGCAGCTTTGGGGGGGTTTTGGAGACCCAGTACTTC
.	TRBV27	TRBJ1-5	.	14	CASRGGASNQPQHF	TGTGCCAGCCGCGGTGGGGCGAGCAATCAGCCCCAGCATTTT
.	TRBV7-9	TRBJ2-7	TRBD1	15	CASSVGQGPGYEQYF	TGTGCCAGCAGCGTCGGACAGGGGCCGGGATACGAGCAGTACTTC
.	TRBV10-3	TRBJ2-2	TRBD2	15	CATGTSGSITGELFF	TGTGCCACAGGGACTAGCGGGAGCATCACCGGGGAGCTGTTTTTT
.	TRBV5-1	TRBJ2-5	.	18	CASSLNLRLVTDQETQYF	TGCGCCAGCAGCTTAAACCTTCGGTTGGTGACAGACCAAGAGACCCAGTACTTC
.	TRBV14	TRBJ2-1	TRBD2	13	CASSPSLAGGQFF	TGTGCCAGCAGCCCATCGCTAGCGGGGGGGCAGTTCTTC
.	TRBV18	TRBJ1-5	TRBD1	16	CASSPGTGRGNQPQHF	TGTGCCAGCTCACCCGGGACAGGGAGAGGAAATCAGCCCCAGCATTTT
.	TRBV27	TRBJ2-1	TRBD2	17	CASSPRLAGGSDNEQFF	TGTGCCAGCAGTCCTCGGCTAGCGGGGGGGAGTGACAATGAGCAGTTCTTC
.	TRBV24-1	TRBJ1-5	.	13	CAAGPYSNQPQHF	TGTGCTGCAGGTCCGTATAGCAATCAGCCCCAGCATTTT
.	TRBV28	TRBJ1-1	.	13	CASSPPGNTEAFF	TGTGCCAGCAGCCCTCCCGGGAACACTGAAGCTTTCTTT
.	TRBV13	TRBJ1-5	TRBD1	15	CASSSRSTGNQPQHF	TGTGCCAGCAGCTCCAGATCGACAGGGAATCAGCCCCAGCATTTT
.	TRBV7-2	TRBJ1-5	.	18	CASSLNSALRYSNQPQHF	TGTGCCAGCAGCTTAAATAGTGCGCTCCGATATAGCAATCAGCCCCAGCATTTT
.	TRBV2	TRBJ2-7	.	14	CASKLPGSSYEQYF	TGTGCCAGCAAACTACCCGGCAGCTCCTACGAGCAGTACTTC
.	TRBV7-9	TRBJ2-1	.	15	CASSLGGGSYNEQFF	TGTGCCAGCAGCTTAGGAGGGGGCTCCTACAATGAGCAGTTCTTC
.	TRBV7-9	TRBJ1-5	TRBD1	14	CASSLDRVEQPQHF	TGTGCCAGCAGTCTTGACAGGGTAGAGCAGCCCCAGCATTTT
.	TRBV5-1	TRBJ2-4	.	14	CASSPGLAKNIQYF	TGCGCCAGCAGCCCCGGGTTGGCCAAAAACATTCAGTACTTC
.	TRBV29-1	TRBJ2-2	TRBD2	18	CSVEIPWGRGGRTGELFF	TGCAGCGTTGAGATCCCCTGGGGGAGGGGAGGAAGAACCGGGGAGCTGTTTTTT
.	TRBV4-2	TRBJ2-7	TRBD1	15	CASSQVEGQTYEQYF	TGTGCCAGCAGCCAAGTTGAGGGACAGACCTACGAGCAGTACTTC
.	TRBV5-1	TRBJ2-7	TRBD1	12	CASTGGQYEQYF	TGCGCCAGCACAGGGGGCCAGTACGAGCAGTACTTC
.	TRBV29-1	TRBJ2-2	.	15	CSVIPTVSNAGELFF	TGCAGCGTCATCCCGACAGTGTCAAACGCCGGGGAGCTGTTTTTT
.	TRBV13	TRBJ1-4	.	13	CASSPPGREKLFF	TGTGCCAGCTCACCCCCAGGAAGGGAAAAACTGTTTTTT
.	TRBV30	TRBJ1-5	TRBD1	13	CAWSRQGAQPQHF	TGTGCCTGGAGCCGACAGGGAGCTCAGCCCCAGCATTTT